These 24 T cell receptor beta chains were all obtained from the same sample, sequenced in a study of radiation and T cells in renal cell carcinoma. Clones were read by immunoSEQ multiplex PCR, and TCRdb kept only the in-frame ones, dropping some. The sample carries around 8,600 clones, less than 70% recorded once. Treatment indicated: treatment-naive control, cytoreductive nephrectomy. The sequencing used tumor tissue, collected from a patient whose treatment was nephrectomy without radiotherapy. The receptors shown here come from a woman between 70 and 85 years old with renal cell carcinoma.

J is TRBJ2-2 and V is TRBV5-6; TRBD2 is a possible D gene (5 bases). Germline V gene lookup returns CDR1 SGHDT and CDR2 YYEEEE. CDR3 length equals 14 residues. Trimming left V 2 bases short and J 4 bases short, with 9 bases between. DNA for the CDR3: TGTGCCAGCAGCTTTGGGAGAGGCACCGGGGAGCTGTTTTTT. This translates into CASSFGRGTGELFF.

V gene TRBV29-1 combines with J gene TRBJ2-1; 7 bases line up with TRBD1. With 7 bases clipped from V and 1 base from J, the junction kept 1 base outside the gene matches. The CDR3 length is 12 residues. The germline CDR1 and CDR2 sequences are SQVTM and ANQGSEA. The CDR3 loop is CSGDSSYNEQFF. Written as DNA, the CDR3 is TGCAGCGGGGACAGTTCCTACAATGAGCAGTTCTTC.

The rearrangement joins TRBV2 to TRBJ1-4; D is uncertain. The CDR3 has 15 amino acids. Germline-derived CDR1 and CDR2 are SNHLY and FYNNEI. Trimming pared 3 bases from V and 8 bases from J, leaving 16 bases between. The CDR3 spells CASSDVKFGLEKLFF. In DNA, the CDR3 is TGTGCCAGCAGTGATGTTAAGTTTGGGTTAGAAAAACTGTTTTTT.

The chain has TRBV27 and TRBJ1-3, with TRBD1 as a possible D gene (5 bases). Trimming took 6 bases from V and 0 from J, leaving 27 bases between them. Germline V gene sequence: CDR1 MNHEY, CDR2 SMNVEV (reference sequence). This CDR3 region has 20 residues. The CDR3 protein is CASSRGVPSRGPNSGNTIYF. CDR3 in DNA: TGTGCCAGCAGCCGAGGGGTACCAAGTCGGGGCCCCAACTCTGGAAACACCATATATTTT.

The rearrangement links TRBV5-1 to TRBJ2-3; 8 nucleotides agree with TRBD2. Germline V gives CDR1 SGHRS, CDR2 YFSETQ. This CDR3 is built from 16 residues. The V and J ends lost 4 bases and 4 bases, in that order; junction bases with no gene match: 11. The CDR3 DNA reads as TGCGCCAGCAGCCCCGGGGGTGCGGGGGGTCCAGATACGCAGTATTTT. Translated, it gives CASSPGGAGGPDTQYF.

The V and J genes are TRBV6-5 and TRBJ1-2; 10 bases are shared with TRBD1. The CDR3 is made up of 15 amino acids. The V gene end was trimmed by 0 bases and the J gene end by 3 bases; junction bases not matched to a gene: 1. Germline V gene data show CDR1 as MNHEY and CDR2 as SVGAGI. The CDR3 loop reads CASSYSTGGYYGYTF. CDR3 DNA: TGTGCCAGCAGTTACTCGACAGGGGGCTACTATGGCTACACCTTC.

The V gene is TRBV5-5, the J gene TRBJ1-5, with D tentatively TRBD1 (5 bases). Trimming cost V 4 bases and J 3 bases, with 14 bases left between them. Germline values: CDR1 SGHKS, CDR2 YYEKEE (reference sequence). The CDR3 is 15 amino acids. The CDR3 region has the DNA TGTGCCAGCAGCCTGGCCCCAGGGAACAATCAGCCCCAGCATTTT. It is translated as CASSLAPGNNQPQHF.

The chain couples TRBV5-4 to TRBJ1-4, with TRBD1 matching 8 bases. The germline gives CDR1 SGHNT, CDR2 YYREEE (reference sequence). CDR3 size: 16 residues. V lost 2 bases to trimming and J lost 4 bases; unmatched junction nucleotides: 7. The CDR3 DNA follows: TGTGCCAGCAGCTTAGCCCCGGGACAGGTTAATGAAAAACTGTTTTTT. Translating it yields CASSLAPGQVNEKLFF.

The chain joins TRBV11-1 to TRBJ1-6; possibly TRBD1 for D (5 bases). Trimming cost V 5 bases and J 2 bases, with 7 bases left between them. Germline CDR1 reads SGHAT; CDR2 reads FQDESV (reference sequence). This CDR3 contains 14 residues. The CDR3 loop reads CASSQDTYNSPLHF. The DNA of the CDR3 is TGTGCCAGCAGCCAGGACACCTATAATTCACCCCTCCACTTT.

The chain couples TRBV19 to TRBJ1-5, with TRBD1 identical over 8 bases. Germline CDR1 LNHDA, CDR2 SQIVND (reference sequence). V gave up 6 bases and J gave up 0 bases; unmatched junction bases: 7. This CDR3 has 16 amino acids. CDR3 coding DNA: TGTGCCAGTAGGTGGGGGACAGGCTATAGCAATCAGCCCCAGCATTTT. Protein sequence: CASRWGTGYSNQPQHF. Filled out from reference TRBV19 and TRBJ1-5, the complete variable domain reads DGGITQSPKYLFRKEGQNVTLSCEQNLNHDAMYWYRQDPGQGLRLIYYSQIVNDFQKGDIAEGYSVSREKKESFPLTVTSAQKNPTAFYLCASRWGTGYSNQPQHFGDGTRLSIL.

This clone is labeled medium-sized. This chain joins TRBV7-2 and TRBJ1-1; D uncertain. V lost 10 bases to trimming and J lost 0 bases, with 12 bases between them. Germline V gene sequence: CDR1 SGHTA, CDR2 FQGNSA. The CDR3 sequence is 13 residues long. CDR3 in DNA: TGTGCCACCTGTTCGGGCATGAACACTGAAGCTTTCTTT. Translated, it gives CATCSGMNTEAFF.

This clone has just one count. The chain joins TRBV2 to TRBJ2-4, with D tentatively TRBD2 (6 bases). Between the trimmed V and J ends, which lost 8 bases and 8 bases, there was a span of 7 bases. The V gene's germline CDR1 is SNHLY and CDR2 FYNNEI. The CDR3 contains 10 residues. Here the CDR3 DNA reads TGTGCCAGCGGCGGGGACATTCAGTACTTC. Translating it yields CASGGDIQYF.

The chain links TRBV9 to TRBJ2-3; 9 bases match TRBD1. V lost 3 bases and J lost 4; bases outside the gene matches: 6. Germline V gives CDR1 SGDLS, CDR2 YYNGEE. The CDR3 has 15 residues. This CDR3 is CASSASGQGSDTQYF. CDR3 nucleotide sequence: TGTGCCAGCAGCGCTTCGGGACAGGGATCAGATACGCAGTATTTT. Complete variable domain (other parts from reference TRBV9 and TRBJ2-3): DSGVTQTPKHLITATGQRVTLRCSPRSGDLSVYWYQQSLDQGLQFLIQYYNGEERAKGNILERFSAQQFPDLHSELNLSSLELGDSALYFCASSASGQGSDTQYFGPGTRLTVL.

J is TRBJ2-2 and V is TRBV27; D possibly corresponds to TRBD2 (6 bases). Per germline, CDR1 MNHEY and CDR2 SMNVEV (reference sequence). The CDR3 is 16 residues long. With 3 bases removed from V and 6 bases from J, the gap between germline ends came to 17 bases. CDR3 bases: TGTGCCAGCAGTTTCATAGCTTTCGGGGGAGCCGGGGAGCTGTTTTTT. Its protein is CASSFIAFGGAGELFF.

CDR3 loop: CASSEWKAEQYF. In nucleotides, the CDR3 is TGTGCCAGCAGTGAATGGAAGGCCGAGCAGTACTTC. The rearrangement uses TRBV2 and TRBJ2-7; unclear D gene. The CDR3 sequence is 12 residues long. CDR1 and CDR2 from the germline V gene are SNHLY and FYNNEI. The V and J ends lost 2 bases and 6 bases respectively, with 8 bases between them.

The V gene is TRBV5-6, the J gene TRBJ2-5; TRBD1 matches at 10 bases. The CDR3 is made up of 15 amino acids. In germline, CDR1 is SGHDT, CDR2 YYEEEE. After removal of 4 bases from V and 4 bases from J, the junction contained 7 bases not matched to a gene. The CDR3 sequence is CASSEGQGRGETQYF. The CDR3 DNA follows: TGTGCCAGCAGCGAGGGACAGGGGAGGGGAGAGACCCAGTACTTC.

V usage is TRBV4-2 and J usage is TRBJ2-1; unclear D gene. The germline V and J ends were trimmed by 5 bases and 3 bases, with 14 bases remaining between them. The CDR3 extends over 15 amino acids. CDR1 is LGHNA and CDR2 is YNFKEQ in the germline V gene. The CDR3 region is CASSSGPELYNEQFF. In DNA, the CDR3 is TGTGCCAGCAGCTCCGGCCCAGAGCTCTACAATGAGCAGTTCTTC.

This clone was counted once. The V call is TRBV10-3, the J call TRBJ2-1; D is unclear. Germline loops: CDR1 ENHRY, CDR2 SYGVKD. This CDR3 spans 11 amino acids. The ends were cut back, 2 bases at V and 9 bases at J, with 5 bases in the middle. This CDR3 reads CAISESLEQFF. CDR3 DNA sequence: TGTGCCATCAGTGAGAGCCTTGAGCAGTTCTTC.

This clone turned up a few times. Other nucleotide sequences in the sample specify the same CDR3. The chain carries TRBV9 and TRBJ2-3; tentatively, D is TRBD1 (5 bases). CDR1 SGDLS and CDR2 YYNGEE come from the germline V gene. Trimming took off 2 bases at V and 0 bases at J, with 13 bases between the two ends. CDR3 length equals 16 residues. CDR3 amino acids: CASSVGTGLSTDTQYF. DNA for the CDR3: TGTGCCAGCAGCGTTGGAACAGGCCTTAGCACAGATACGCAGTATTTT.

The chain is built from TRBV6-1 and TRBJ2-3; a weak D match, TRBD1 (5 bases). V lost 2 bases to trimming and J lost 2 bases, with 14 bases between them. The CDR3 has 16 amino acids. Germline CDR1 is MNHNS and CDR2 is SASEGT. CDR3 sequence (DNA): TGTGCCAGCAGTGAACATTACAGGAGATACACAGATACGCAGTATTTT. Translated: CASSEHYRRYTDTQYF.

This clone was detected a few times. The J gene is TRBJ1-3, the V gene TRBV2; no clear D. The CDR3 sequence is 12 residues long. Germline CDR1 SNHLY, CDR2 FYNNEI. V lost 2 bases and J lost 3, with 2 bases in between. The CDR3 sequence is CASSELGNTIYF. In DNA form, the CDR3 reads TGTGCCAGCAGTGAACTTGGAAACACCATATATTTT.

This clone appeared a few times. The CDR3 spells CASSSRVGEQYF. In nucleotides, the CDR3 is TGTGCCAGCAGCTCACGGGTGGGCGAGCAGTACTTC. The rearrangement links TRBV5-6 to TRBJ2-7; unclear D gene. V was cut by 3 bases and J by 6 bases, with 10 bases left in between. Germline V gives CDR1 SGHDT, CDR2 YYEEEE. CDR3 size: 12 residues.

This chain links TRBV19 with TRBJ2-1, with D possibly matching TRBD1 (7 bases). Germline assignment: CDR1 LNHDA and CDR2 SQIVND (reference sequence). The CDR3 is made up of 15 amino acids. V was shortened by 4 bases and J by 6 bases, with 16 bases between the two germline ends. Written as DNA, the CDR3 is TGTGCCAGTAGTAGCGGGGCAGGGGGTGGCAATGAGCAGTTCTTC. This gives the protein CASSSGAGGGNEQFF.

The chain couples TRBV5-6 to TRBJ1-2, with D unresolved. Trimming stripped 0 bases from V and 2 bases from J, with 5 bases between. This CDR3 has 13 residues. Germline assignment: CDR1 SGHDT and CDR2 YYEEEE. The CDR3 DNA follows: TGTGCCAGCAGCTTGGGACGGAACTATGGCTACACCTTC. Protein sequence: CASSLGRNYGYTF. The whole variable domain, filled in from reference TRBV5-6 and TRBJ1-2, reads DAGVTQSPTHLIKTRGQQVTLRCSPKSGHDTVSWYQQALGQGPQFIFQYYEEEERQRGNFPDRFSGHQFPNYSSELNVNALLLGDSALYLCASSLGRNYGYTFGSGTRLTVV.